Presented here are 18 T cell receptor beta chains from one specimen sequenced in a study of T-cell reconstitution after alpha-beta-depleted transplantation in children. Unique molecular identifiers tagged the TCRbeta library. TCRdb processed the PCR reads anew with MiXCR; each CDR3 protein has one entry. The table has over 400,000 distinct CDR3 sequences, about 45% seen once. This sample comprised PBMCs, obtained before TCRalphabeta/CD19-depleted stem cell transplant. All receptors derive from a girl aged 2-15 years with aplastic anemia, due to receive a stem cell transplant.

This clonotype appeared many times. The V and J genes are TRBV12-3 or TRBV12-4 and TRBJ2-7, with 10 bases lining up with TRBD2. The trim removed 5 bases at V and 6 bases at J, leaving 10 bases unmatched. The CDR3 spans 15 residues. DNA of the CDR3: TGTGCCAGCAGTCTAAACCTAGCGGGAGCAGCCGAGCAGTACTTC. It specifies CASSLNLAGAAEQYF.

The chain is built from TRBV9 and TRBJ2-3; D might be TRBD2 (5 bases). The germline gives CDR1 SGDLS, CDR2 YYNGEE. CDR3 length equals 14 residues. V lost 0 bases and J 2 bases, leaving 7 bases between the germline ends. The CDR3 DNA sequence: TGTGCCAGCAGCGTAGATGGACTCACAGATACGCAGTATTTT. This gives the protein CASSVDGLTDTQYF.

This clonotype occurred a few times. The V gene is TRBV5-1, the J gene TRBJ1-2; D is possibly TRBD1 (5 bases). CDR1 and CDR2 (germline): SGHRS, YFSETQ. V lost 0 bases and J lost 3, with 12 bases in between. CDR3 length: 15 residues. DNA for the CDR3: TGCGCCAGCAGCTTGGCCCCAGGGAGGGACTATGGCTACACCTTC. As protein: CASSLAPGRDYGYTF. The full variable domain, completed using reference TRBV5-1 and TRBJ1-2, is KAGVTQTPRYLIKTRGQQVTLSCSPISGHRSVSWYQQTPGQGLQFLFEYFSETQRNKGNFPGRFSGRQFSNSRSEMNVSTLELGDSALYLCASSLAPGRDYGYTFGSGTRLTVV.

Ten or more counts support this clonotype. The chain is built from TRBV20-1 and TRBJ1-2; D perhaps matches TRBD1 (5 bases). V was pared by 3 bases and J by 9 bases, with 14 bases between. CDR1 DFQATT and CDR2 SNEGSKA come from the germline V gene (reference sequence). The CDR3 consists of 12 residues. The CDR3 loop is CSASPRAISYTF. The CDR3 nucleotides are TGCAGTGCTAGTCCCAGGGCGATTAGCTACACCTTC.

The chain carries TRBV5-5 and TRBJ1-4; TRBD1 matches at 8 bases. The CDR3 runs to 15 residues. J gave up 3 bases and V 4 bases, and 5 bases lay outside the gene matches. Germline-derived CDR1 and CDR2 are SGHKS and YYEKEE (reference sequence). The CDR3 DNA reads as TGTGCCAGCAGCCCCTGGACAGGGCCTAATGAAAAACTGTTTTTT. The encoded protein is CASSPWTGPNEKLFF.

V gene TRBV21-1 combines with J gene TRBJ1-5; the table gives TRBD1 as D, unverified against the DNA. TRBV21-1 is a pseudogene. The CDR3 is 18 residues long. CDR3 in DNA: TGTGCCAGCAGCAAACCGGGAGGCTTTCCAGGGGGCAATCAGCCCCAGCATTTT. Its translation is CASSKPGGFPGGNQPQHF.

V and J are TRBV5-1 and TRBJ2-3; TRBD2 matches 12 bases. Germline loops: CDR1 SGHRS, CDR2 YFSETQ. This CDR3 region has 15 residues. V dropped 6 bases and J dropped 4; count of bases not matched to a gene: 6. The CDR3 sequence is CASTDPSGGADTQYF. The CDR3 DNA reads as TGCGCCAGCACTGATCCTAGCGGGGGGGCAGATACGCAGTATTTT.

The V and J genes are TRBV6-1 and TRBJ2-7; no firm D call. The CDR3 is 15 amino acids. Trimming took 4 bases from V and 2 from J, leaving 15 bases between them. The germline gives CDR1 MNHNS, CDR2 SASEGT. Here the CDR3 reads CASSARDSLPYEQYF. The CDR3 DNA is TGTGCCAGCAGTGCCCGAGACTCGCTACCCTACGAGCAGTACTTC.

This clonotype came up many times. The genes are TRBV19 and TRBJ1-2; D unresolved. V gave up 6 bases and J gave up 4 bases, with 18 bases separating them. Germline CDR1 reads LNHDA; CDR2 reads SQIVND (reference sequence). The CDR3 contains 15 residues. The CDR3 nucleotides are TGTGCCAGTAGCCCAGAGAGGGCCAAAGGCTATGGCTACACCTTC. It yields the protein CASSPERAKGYGYTF.

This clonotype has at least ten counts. The CDR3 nucleotides read TGCAGTGCTAACCTTTTAGCGGGAGGGCCACTCCTCGATGAGCAGTTCTTC. It translates to CSANLLAGGPLLDEQFF. V usage is TRBV20-1 and J usage is TRBJ2-1, with 11 bases fitting TRBD2. In germline, CDR1 is DFQATT, CDR2 SNEGSKA (reference sequence). This CDR3 has 17 amino acids. Trimming cost V 4 bases and J 8 bases; bases outside gene matches: 16.

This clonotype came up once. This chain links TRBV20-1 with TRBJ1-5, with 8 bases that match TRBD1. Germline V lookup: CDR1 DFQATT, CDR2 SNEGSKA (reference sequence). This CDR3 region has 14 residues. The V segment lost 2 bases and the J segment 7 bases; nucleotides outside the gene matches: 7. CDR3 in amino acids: CSARTGQGLQPQHF. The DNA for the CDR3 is TGCAGTGCTAGAACCGGACAGGGCCTGCAGCCCCAGCATTTT.

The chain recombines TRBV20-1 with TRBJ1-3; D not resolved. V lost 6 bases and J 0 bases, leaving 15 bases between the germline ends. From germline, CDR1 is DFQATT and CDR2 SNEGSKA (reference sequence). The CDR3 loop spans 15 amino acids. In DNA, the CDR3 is TGCAGTGCCGCGGAGCAGGCATACTCTGGAAACACCATATATTTT. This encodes CSAAEQAYSGNTIYF.

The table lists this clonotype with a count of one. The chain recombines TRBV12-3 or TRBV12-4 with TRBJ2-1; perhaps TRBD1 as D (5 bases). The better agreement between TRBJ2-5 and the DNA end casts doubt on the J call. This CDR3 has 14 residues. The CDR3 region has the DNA TGTGCCAGCAGTTCCCACACAGGACAAGAGACCCAGTACTTC. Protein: CASSSHTGQETQYF.

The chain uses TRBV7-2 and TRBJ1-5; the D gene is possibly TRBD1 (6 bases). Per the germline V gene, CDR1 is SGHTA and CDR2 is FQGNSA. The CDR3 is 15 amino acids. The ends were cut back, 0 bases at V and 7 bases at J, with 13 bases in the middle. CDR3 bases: TGTGCCAGCAGCTTAGCGCCGGGACAAGGCCAGCCCCAGCATTTT. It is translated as CASSLAPGQGQPQHF.

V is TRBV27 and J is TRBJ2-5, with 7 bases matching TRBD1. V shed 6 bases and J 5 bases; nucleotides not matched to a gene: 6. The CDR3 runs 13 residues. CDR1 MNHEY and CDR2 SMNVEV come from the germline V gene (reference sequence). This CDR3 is CASSRTGVETQYF. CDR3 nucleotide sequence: TGTGCCAGCAGCCGTACAGGGGTGGAGACCCAGTACTTC.

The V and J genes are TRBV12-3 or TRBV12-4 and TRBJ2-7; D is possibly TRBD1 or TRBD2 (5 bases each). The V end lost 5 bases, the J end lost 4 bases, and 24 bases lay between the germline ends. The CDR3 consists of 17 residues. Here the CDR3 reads CASSPGYWSGRDYEQYF. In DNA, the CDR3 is TGTGCCAGCAGTCCGGGGTACTGGTCAGGGAGAGATTACGAGCAGTACTTC.

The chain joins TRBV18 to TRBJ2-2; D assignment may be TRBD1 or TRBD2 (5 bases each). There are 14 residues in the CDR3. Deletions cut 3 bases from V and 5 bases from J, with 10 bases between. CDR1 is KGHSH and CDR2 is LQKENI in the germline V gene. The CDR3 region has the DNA TGTGCCAGCTCACCGGGACCAGGAACCGGGGAGCTGTTTTTT. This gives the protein CASSPGPGTGELFF.

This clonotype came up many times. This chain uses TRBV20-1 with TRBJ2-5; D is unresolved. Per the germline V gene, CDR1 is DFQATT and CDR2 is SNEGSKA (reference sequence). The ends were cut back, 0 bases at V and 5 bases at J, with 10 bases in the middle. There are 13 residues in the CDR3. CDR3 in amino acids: CSARDNSRETQYF. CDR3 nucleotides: TGCAGTGCTAGAGATAATTCCCGGGAGACCCAGTACTTC.